This entry concerns a single TCR beta chain. Its antigen is currently unknown. 5' RACE with UMI labels generated the TRB cDNA libraries. Following a re-call of the 5' RACE reads, TCRdb has one entry per CDR3 protein and lacks DNA. This sample's table has 150,000 to 180,000 distinct CDR3 sequences. Each CD8+ T cell subset was sorted in triplicate, hundreds of thousands of cells each. Naive CD8+ T cells were CD45RO-CCR7+CD27+CD95-. The sample originates from a study of CXCR3-negative and CXCR3-positive naive CD8 T cells. General study findings and limits: CXCR3-positive naive cells had TRB CDR3s that were more hydrophobic than CXCR3-negative naive cells had. Memory cells diverged, while naive CXCR3-positive and CXCR3-negative cells had similar TRBV-TRBJ usage. Both of the naive subsets showed about the same high diversity, but memory CD8+ cells had much less.

The germline V gene encodes CDR1 SGHDT and CDR2 YYEEEE. CDR3 length: 15 residues. The chain uses TRBV5-6 and TRBJ1-2. The TCR originated in a human donor in good health. Some clones in this sample may be carry-over from other donors' samples. Source material: naive CXCR3+ CD8+ T cells from blood. Subset specified: CD45RO-CCR7+CD27+CD95- naive CD8+ T cells expressing CXCR3 (TNR3+). The CDR3 region is CASSLGRRRNYGYTF.